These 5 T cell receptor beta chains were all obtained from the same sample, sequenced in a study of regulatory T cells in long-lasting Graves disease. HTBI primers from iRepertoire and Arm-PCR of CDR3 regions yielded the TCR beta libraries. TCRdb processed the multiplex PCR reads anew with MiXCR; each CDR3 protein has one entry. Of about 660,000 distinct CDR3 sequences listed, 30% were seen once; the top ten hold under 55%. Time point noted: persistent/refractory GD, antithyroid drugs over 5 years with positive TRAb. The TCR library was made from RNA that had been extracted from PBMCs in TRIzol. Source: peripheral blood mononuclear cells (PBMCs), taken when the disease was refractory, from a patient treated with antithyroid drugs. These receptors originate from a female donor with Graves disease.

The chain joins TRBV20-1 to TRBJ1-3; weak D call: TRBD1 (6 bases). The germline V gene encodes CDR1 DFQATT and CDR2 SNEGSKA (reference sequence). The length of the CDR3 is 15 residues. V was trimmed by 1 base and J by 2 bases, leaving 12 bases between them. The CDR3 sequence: CSARGPAGAGNTIYF. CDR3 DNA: TGCAGTGCTAGAGGGCCAGCAGGGGCTGGAAACACCATATATTTT.

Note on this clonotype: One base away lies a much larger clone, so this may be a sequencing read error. DNA of the CDR3: TGTGCCAGCGGTGGGAGGAACAGAGGCTACACCTTC. Protein sequence: CASGGRNRGYTF. V gene TRBV2 combines with J gene TRBJ1-2; D ambiguous. The CDR3 sequence is 12 residues long. CDR1 SNHLY and CDR2 FYNNEI come from the germline V gene. Trimming removed 8 bases from V and 8 bases from J, with 15 bases in between.

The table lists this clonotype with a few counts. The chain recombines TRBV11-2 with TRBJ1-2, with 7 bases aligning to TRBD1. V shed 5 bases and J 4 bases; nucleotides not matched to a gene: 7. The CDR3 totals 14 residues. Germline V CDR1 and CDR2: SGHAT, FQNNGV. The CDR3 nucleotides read TGTGCCAGCAGCCCAAAACAGGGGCTCTATGGCTACACCTTC. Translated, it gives CASSPKQGLYGYTF.

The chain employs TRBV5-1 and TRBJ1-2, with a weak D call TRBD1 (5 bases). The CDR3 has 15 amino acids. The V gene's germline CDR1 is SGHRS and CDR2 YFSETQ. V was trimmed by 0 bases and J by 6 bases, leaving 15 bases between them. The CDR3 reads CASSLAAQGGHGYTF. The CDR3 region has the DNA TGCGCCAGCAGCTTGGCCGCGCAGGGAGGACATGGCTACACCTTC.

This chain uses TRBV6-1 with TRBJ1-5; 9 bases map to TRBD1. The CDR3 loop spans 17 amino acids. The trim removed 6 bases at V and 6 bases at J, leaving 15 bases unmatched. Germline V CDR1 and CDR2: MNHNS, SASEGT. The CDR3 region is CASSSGTGSRVGQPQHF. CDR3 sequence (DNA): TGTGCCAGCAGCTCCGGGACAGGGAGTCGAGTGGGTCAGCCCCAGCATTTT.